The rows below give T cell receptor beta chains drawn from one sample of a study of vaccination and CD4 T cells after COVID-19. These receptors have no identified antigens. TCRdb reanalysed the PCR reads using MiXCR and keeps one entry per CDR3 protein. The sample yields fewer than 15,000 distinct CDR3 sequences, approximately 74% seen once. The sample was CD4+ T cells from blood, cultured in vitro. These receptors were taken from a human donor who had recovered from COVID-19. The CDR3 runs from the conserved cysteine through the conserved F or W. The D gene is left open where the match is weak. Part of the rows lack a size; the others show once, few, many or a class for expanded clones.

v_gene: TRBV12-3/TRBV12-4; d_gene: -; abundance: once; j_gene: TRBJ2-2; CDR3aa: CASSSRGRGNTGELFF; CDR3nt: TGTGCCAGCAGTTCGAGAGGCCGTGGGAACACCGGGGAGCTGTTTTTT
v_gene: TRBV6-5; d_gene: -; abundance: -; j_gene: TRBJ1-6; CDR3aa: CASSYSSLQGHNSPLHF; CDR3nt: TGTGCCAGCAGTTACTCGTCCCTGCAGGGGCACAATTCACCCCTCCACTTT
v_gene: TRBV20-1; d_gene: -; abundance: few; j_gene: TRBJ1-5; CDR3aa: CSAPGRGVTGRGFGTQHF; CDR3nt: TGCAGTGCCCCGGGTAGAGGGGTGACAGGTAGAGGCTTCGGCACCCAGCATTTT
v_gene: TRBV7-9; d_gene: -; abundance: few; j_gene: TRBJ1-6; CDR3aa: CASSSQGGRASPLHF; CDR3nt: TGTGCCAGCAGCTCGCAGGGAGGGAGGGCTTCACCCCTCCACTTT
v_gene: TRBV27; d_gene: -; abundance: few; j_gene: TRBJ2-4; CDR3aa: CASSLLGSLNIQYF; CDR3nt: TGTGCCAGCAGCTTGCTGGGTAGTTTAAACATTCAGTACTTC
v_gene: TRBV20-1; d_gene: -; abundance: -; j_gene: TRBJ1-2; CDR3aa: CSASRPFSSHGYTF; CDR3nt: TGCAGTGCTAGCCGACCCTTCTCGTCGCATGGCTACACCTTC
v_gene: TRBV24-1; d_gene: TRBD1; abundance: few; j_gene: TRBJ1-1; CDR3aa: CATSDWPRGKAFF; CDR3nt: TGTGCCACCAGTGATTGGCCCAGGGGGAAAGCTTTCTTT
v_gene: TRBV27; d_gene: -; abundance: -; j_gene: TRBJ2-7; CDR3aa: CASSLSWGEFSYEQYF; CDR3nt: TGTGCCAGCAGTTTATCATGGGGGGAATTCTCCTACGAGCAGTACTTC
v_gene: TRBV5-1; d_gene: TRBD2; abundance: -; j_gene: TRBJ2-2; CDR3aa: CASRPAQRGAPDTGELFF; CDR3nt: TGCGCCAGCAGGCCCGCCCAGCGGGGGGCCCCGGACACCGGGGAGCTGTTTTTT
v_gene: TRBV20-1; d_gene: -; abundance: medium-sized; j_gene: TRBJ1-5; CDR3aa: CSARDPGAGNQPQHF; CDR3nt: TGCAGTGCTAGAGATCCCGGGGCGGGCAATCAGCCCCAGCATTTT
v_gene: TRBV28; d_gene: -; abundance: -; j_gene: TRBJ2-2; CDR3aa: CASSLRVPGELFF; CDR3nt: TGTGCCAGCAGTTTAAGGGTTCCCGGGGAGCTGTTTTTT
v_gene: TRBV20-1; d_gene: -; abundance: -; j_gene: TRBJ1-2; CDR3aa: CSARDTSGGYTF; CDR3nt: TGCAGTGCTAGAGACACATCCGGAGGCTACACCTTC
v_gene: TRBV7-2; d_gene: -; abundance: -; j_gene: TRBJ1-1; CDR3aa: CASSLVGYTEAFF; CDR3nt: TGTGCCAGCAGCTTAGTTGGGTATACTGAAGCTTTCTTT
v_gene: TRBV7-6; d_gene: TRBD2; abundance: -; j_gene: TRBJ2-7; CDR3aa: CASSPGGPEQYF; CDR3nt: TGTGCCAGCAGCCCGGGGGGGCCCGAGCAGTACTTC
v_gene: TRBV19; d_gene: TRBD1; abundance: -; j_gene: TRBJ1-2; CDR3aa: CASRQGNYGYTF; CDR3nt: TGTGCCAGTAGACAGGGGAACTATGGCTACACCTTC
v_gene: TRBV20-1; d_gene: TRBD1; abundance: -; j_gene: TRBJ1-6; CDR3aa: CSASDREKGNSPLHF; CDR3nt: TGCAGTGCTAGCGACAGGGAGAAGGGGAATTCACCCCTCCACTTT
v_gene: TRBV27; d_gene: -; abundance: -; j_gene: TRBJ2-7; CDR3aa: CASSYGEAYEQYF; CDR3nt: TGTGCCAGCAGTTACGGGGAGGCCTACGAGCAGTACTTC
v_gene: TRBV6-5; d_gene: TRBD1; abundance: -; j_gene: TRBJ2-4; CDR3aa: CASSWGTGMNGGAKNIQYF; CDR3nt: TGTGCCAGCAGTTGGGGGACAGGCATGAACGGCGGTGCCAAAAACATTCAGTACTTC
v_gene: TRBV20-1; d_gene: -; abundance: -; j_gene: TRBJ1-3; CDR3aa: CSASLQSSGNTIYF; CDR3nt: TGCAGTGCTAGTCTCCAGAGCTCTGGAAACACCATATATTTT
v_gene: TRBV6-1; d_gene: TRBD1; abundance: few; j_gene: TRBJ1-6; CDR3aa: CASSEARGPNSPLHF; CDR3nt: TGTGCCAGCAGTGAAGCTAGGGGGCCAAATTCACCCCTCCACTTT
v_gene: TRBV27; d_gene: -; abundance: -; j_gene: TRBJ1-2; CDR3aa: CASRGGGYGYTF; CDR3nt: TGTGCCAGCAGGGGGGGTGGCTATGGCTACACCTTC
v_gene: TRBV27; d_gene: -; abundance: -; j_gene: TRBJ1-6; CDR3aa: CASSYKGPNSPLHF; CDR3nt: TGTGCCAGCAGTTACAAGGGGCCTAATTCACCCCTCCACTTT
v_gene: TRBV7-2; d_gene: -; abundance: few; j_gene: TRBJ2-7; CDR3aa: CASSLQPYEQYF; CDR3nt: TGTGCCAGCAGCTTACAGCCCTACGAGCAGTACTTC
v_gene: TRBV4-2; d_gene: TRBD2; abundance: -; j_gene: TRBJ2-1; CDR3aa: CASSQNRVREGYNEQFF; CDR3nt: TGTGCCAGCAGCCAAAATCGGGTTCGGGAGGGGTACAATGAGCAGTTCTTC
v_gene: TRBV25-1; d_gene: -; abundance: -; j_gene: TRBJ2-3; CDR3aa: CASSEWGASRADTQYF; CDR3nt: TGTGCCAGCAGTGAATGGGGGGCATCCAGGGCAGATACGCAGTATTTT
v_gene: TRBV20-1; d_gene: -; abundance: -; j_gene: TRBJ1-5; CDR3aa: CSAIRGTGDQPQHF; CDR3nt: TGCAGTGCTATTCGGGGGACCGGGGATCAGCCCCAGCATTTT
v_gene: TRBV20-1; d_gene: -; abundance: -; j_gene: TRBJ1-5; CDR3aa: CSARHDRNQPQHF; CDR3nt: TGCAGTGCTAGACATGACCGAAATCAGCCCCAGCATTTT
v_gene: TRBV30; d_gene: -; abundance: -; j_gene: TRBJ2-7; CDR3aa: CAWSPPGYYEQYF; CDR3nt: TGTGCCTGGAGTCCCCCCGGCTACTACGAGCAGTACTTC
v_gene: TRBV12-3/TRBV12-4; d_gene: -; abundance: once; j_gene: TRBJ2-5; CDR3aa: CASSLGPSGGETQYF; CDR3nt: TGTGCCAGCAGTTTAGGACCCAGTGGGGGAGAGACCCAGTACTTC
v_gene: TRBV11-2; d_gene: -; abundance: once; j_gene: TRBJ1-2; CDR3aa: CASSPATVRYGYTF; CDR3nt: TGTGCCAGCAGCCCGGCGACAGTTCGCTATGGCTACACCTTC
v_gene: TRBV7-9; d_gene: TRBD2; abundance: -; j_gene: TRBJ2-1; CDR3aa: CASSLGLVVAGRRNEQFF; CDR3nt: TGTGCCAGCAGCTTAGGTCTCGTTGTAGCGGGAAGAAGGAATGAGCAGTTCTTC
v_gene: TRBV20-1; d_gene: -; abundance: -; j_gene: TRBJ1-1; CDR3aa: CSARSGGGTEAFF; CDR3nt: TGCAGTGCCCGGTCGGGGGGAGGCACTGAAGCTTTCTTT
v_gene: TRBV27; d_gene: TRBD1; abundance: -; j_gene: TRBJ1-2; CDR3aa: CASSLRRTGVQSEGYTF; CDR3nt: TGTGCCAGCAGTTTAAGGAGGACAGGGGTGCAATCGGAGGGCTACACCTTC
v_gene: TRBV7-2; d_gene: -; abundance: -; j_gene: TRBJ1-5; CDR3aa: CASTPDSNQPQHF; CDR3nt: TGTGCCAGCACCCCCGACAGCAATCAGCCCCAGCATTTT
v_gene: TRBV19; d_gene: TRBD2; abundance: -; j_gene: TRBJ2-3; CDR3aa: CASSIGGWTSPTQYF; CDR3nt: TGTGCCAGTAGTATTGGGGGGTGGACTAGCCCTACGCAGTATTTT
v_gene: TRBV7-9; d_gene: -; abundance: -; j_gene: TRBJ1-2; CDR3aa: CASSLEGTAGKSYTF; CDR3nt: TGTGCCAGCAGCTTAGAAGGGACCGCGGGGAAGAGCTACACCTTC
v_gene: TRBV9; d_gene: -; abundance: -; j_gene: TRBJ2-3; CDR3aa: CASSVSDSTDTQYF; CDR3nt: TGTGCCAGCAGCGTCAGCGATAGCACAGATACGCAGTATTTT
v_gene: TRBV7-9; d_gene: -; abundance: -; j_gene: TRBJ2-7; CDR3aa: CASSQGLYEQYF; CDR3nt: TGTGCCAGCAGCCAGGGACTCTACGAGCAGTACTTC
v_gene: TRBV6-1; d_gene: -; abundance: -; j_gene: TRBJ2-1; CDR3aa: CASRGQTTLSYNEQFF; CDR3nt: TGTGCCAGCAGGGGCCAGACTACCCTGTCCTACAATGAGCAGTTCTTC
v_gene: TRBV7-8; d_gene: -; abundance: -; j_gene: TRBJ2-6; CDR3aa: CASSLGSGANVLTF; CDR3nt: TGTGCCAGCAGCTTAGGGTCTGGGGCCAACGTCCTGACTTTC